This T cell receptor (beta chain) was sequenced for a study of blood T cell repertoires in COVID-19. Study-level information: Acute-phase and convalescent COVID-19 samples originated in the United States, Italy and Spain. T cells, B-cell-depleted T cells, or PBMCs supplied cDNA or gDNA.

Original processing notes: Amplification of reference gene primers provided the estimated nucleated cell counts. Assay used: immunoSEQ multiplex PCR; TCRdb lists only in-frame clones, some missing. Clonal size and the V and J genes are those of that table, whereas D and trimming came from the DNA. The sample contains around 340,000 clones, 80% to 90% of which appear only once. Germline-derived CDR1 and CDR2 are SGHNT and YENEEA. CDR3 length: 19 amino acids. V lost 3 bases and J lost 1, with 25 bases in between. The sequence came from an older woman with COVID-19, enrolled during active disease. The specimen was peripheral blood. The chain combines TRBV11-3 with TRBJ2-7; weak D call: TRBD2 (6 bases). CDR3: CASSLGGWGTPSESYEQYF. The CDR3 region has the DNA TGTGCCAGCAGCTTGGGGGGATGGGGGACTCCCTCGGAGTCCTACGAGCAGTACTTC.